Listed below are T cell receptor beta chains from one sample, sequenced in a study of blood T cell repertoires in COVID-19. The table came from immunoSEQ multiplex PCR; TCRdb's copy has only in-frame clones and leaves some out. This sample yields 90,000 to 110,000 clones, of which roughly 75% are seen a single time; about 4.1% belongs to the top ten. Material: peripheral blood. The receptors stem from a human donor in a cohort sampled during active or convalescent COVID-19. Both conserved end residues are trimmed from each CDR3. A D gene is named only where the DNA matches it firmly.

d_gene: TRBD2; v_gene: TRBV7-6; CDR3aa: ASSLATSGRVDTQY
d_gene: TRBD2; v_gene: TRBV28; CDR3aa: YSGGRYSYEQY
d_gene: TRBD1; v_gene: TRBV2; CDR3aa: ASSGGQARAPRGFGYT
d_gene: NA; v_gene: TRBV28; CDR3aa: ASSLWVGATDTQY
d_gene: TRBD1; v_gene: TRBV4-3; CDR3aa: ASSQTGGQRNEQF
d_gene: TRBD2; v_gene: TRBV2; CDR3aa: ASSESGLAGLRRHRQETQY
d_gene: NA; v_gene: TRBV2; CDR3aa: ASTRGNRAQPQH
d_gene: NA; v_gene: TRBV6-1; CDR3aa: ASSDPRGFGYGYT
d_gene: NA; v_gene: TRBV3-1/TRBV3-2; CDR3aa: ASSHSREETQY
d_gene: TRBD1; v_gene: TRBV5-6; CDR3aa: ASSLAGTGIGELF
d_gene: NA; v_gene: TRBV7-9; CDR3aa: ASSLHPPGIGGELF
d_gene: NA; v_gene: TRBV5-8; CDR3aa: ASSDDWSYEQY
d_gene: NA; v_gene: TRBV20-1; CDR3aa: SAFKNTEAF
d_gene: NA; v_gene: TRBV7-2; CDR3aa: ASSLARTDTQY
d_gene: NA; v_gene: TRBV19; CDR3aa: ASSIWLQETQY
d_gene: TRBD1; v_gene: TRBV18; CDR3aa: ASSPRQGQEPQH
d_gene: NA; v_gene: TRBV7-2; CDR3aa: ASSLVGGSYTGELF
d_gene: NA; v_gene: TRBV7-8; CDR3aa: ASDTGISNQPQH
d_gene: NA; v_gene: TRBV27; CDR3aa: ASGYFRGPLAGGSSDTQY
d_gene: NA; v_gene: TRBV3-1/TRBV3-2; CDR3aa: ASSHENKKNIQY
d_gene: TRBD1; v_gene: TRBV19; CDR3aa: ASHRQGATGELF
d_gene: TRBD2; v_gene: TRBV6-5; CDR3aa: ASSYSPSGGLNEQF
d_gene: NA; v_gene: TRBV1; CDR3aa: TSSQDNRGGSITGELF
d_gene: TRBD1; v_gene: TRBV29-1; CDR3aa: SVEPGTGTYEQY
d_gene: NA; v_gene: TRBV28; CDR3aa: ASSFRNTEAF
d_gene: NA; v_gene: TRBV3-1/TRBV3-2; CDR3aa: ASSQDQGYYGYT
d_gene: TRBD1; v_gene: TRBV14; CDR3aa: ASSQSVTGANTGELF
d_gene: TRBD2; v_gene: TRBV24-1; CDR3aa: ATSDLSSGGTLPLQETQY
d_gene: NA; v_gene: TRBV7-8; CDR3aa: ASSSNVRAGEQY
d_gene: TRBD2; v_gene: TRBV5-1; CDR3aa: ASSWGTSSSTDTQY
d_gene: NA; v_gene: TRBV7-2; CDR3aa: ASSSPGNNQPQH
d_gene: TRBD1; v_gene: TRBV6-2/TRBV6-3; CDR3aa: ASSRGQSAVSGANVLT
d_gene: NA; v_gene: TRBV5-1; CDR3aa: ASSLPPRDEQF
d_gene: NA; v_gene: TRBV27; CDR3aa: ASSLRFNSPLH
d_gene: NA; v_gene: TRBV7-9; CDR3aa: ASSLDMRRDKKAHNEQF
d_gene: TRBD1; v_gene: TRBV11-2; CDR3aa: ASSWGQGLSYGYT
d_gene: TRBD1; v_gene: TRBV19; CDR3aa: ASSMGTGGANIRNTEAF
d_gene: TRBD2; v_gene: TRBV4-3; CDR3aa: ASSQGLAGEYEQY
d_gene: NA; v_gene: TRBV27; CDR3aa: ASSPRMGHEQY
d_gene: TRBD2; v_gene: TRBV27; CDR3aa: ASRGLAGVTEQF
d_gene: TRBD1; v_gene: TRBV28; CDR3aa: ASRPTGSSYNEQF
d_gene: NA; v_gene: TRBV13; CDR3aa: ASSLGGERDTEAF
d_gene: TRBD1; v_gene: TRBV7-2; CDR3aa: ASSPRTGNEKLF
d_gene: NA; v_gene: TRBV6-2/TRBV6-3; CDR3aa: ASSYSTSRVLF
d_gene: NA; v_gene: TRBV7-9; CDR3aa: ADLSGLGSIREQY
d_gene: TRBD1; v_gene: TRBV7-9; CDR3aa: ASSQQGYDAAQH
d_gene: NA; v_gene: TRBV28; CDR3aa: ASSPGTLIYEQY
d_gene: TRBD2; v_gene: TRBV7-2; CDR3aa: ASRPAASGVEQY
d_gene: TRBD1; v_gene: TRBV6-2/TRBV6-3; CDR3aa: ASSFPDRVGNTIY
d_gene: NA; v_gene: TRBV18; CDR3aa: ASSPPSNYEQY
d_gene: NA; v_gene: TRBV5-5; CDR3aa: AFPLRQVDNQPQH